The rows below give T cell receptor beta chains drawn from one sample of a study of blood T cell repertoires in COVID-19. TCRdb's copy holds only in-frame clones and misses some; the assay was immunoSEQ multiplex PCR. The sample has more than 300,000 clones, 86% seen once. The source material was peripheral blood. The receptors stem from a woman aged 45-65 years with acute or convalescent COVID-19. Each CDR3 is given with its conserved first and last residue. A D gene is named only where the DNA matches it firmly. Some rows mark clone size as missing; the rest say once, few, many or name a class of expanded clone.

NA	TRBJ2-2	NA	TRBV12-5	CASGLGTPTGELFF	TGTGCTAGTGGTTTGGGGACTCCCACCGGGGAGCTGTTTTTT
NA	TRBJ2-2	NA	TRBV10-3	CAIRDNRFSNTGELFF	TGTGCCATCAGAGACAACAGGTTTTCGAACACCGGGGAGCTGTTTTTT
NA	TRBJ2-5	once	TRBV7-2	CASSRTNQETQYF	TGTGCCAGCAGCCGGACTAACCAAGAGACCCAGTACTTC
TRBD2	TRBJ2-3	NA	TRBV5-4	CASSLGGSSTDTQYF	TGTGCCAGCAGCTTAGGCGGGAGCAGCACAGATACGCAGTATTTT
TRBD1	TRBJ1-1	NA	TRBV7-3	CASSGTGGLGEAFF	TGTGCCAGCAGCGGGACAGGGGGCCTGGGTGAAGCTTTCTTT
TRBD2	TRBJ2-1	NA	TRBV5-1	CASSLPPGLVSYEQFF	TGCGCCAGCAGCCTCCCGCCGGGACTAGTTTCCTATGAGCAGTTCTTC
TRBD2	TRBJ2-7	NA	TRBV19	CASSNQGLAEQYF	TGTGCCAGTAGCAACCAAGGACTAGCCGAGCAGTACTTC
NA	TRBJ2-7	NA	TRBV10-2	CASRGIQGGRSREQYF	TGCGCCAGCAGGGGAATTCAGGGAGGCCGGTCTCGCGAGCAGTACTTC
NA	TRBJ2-3	NA	TRBV6-4	CASSKDTITDTQYF	TGTGCCAGCAGTAAGGACACCATCACAGATACGCAGTATTTT
NA	TRBJ2-7	NA	TRBV9	CASSDRDLYEQYF	TGTGCCAGCAGCGACAGGGACCTGTACGAGCAGTACTTC
TRBD1	TRBJ1-1	few	TRBV28	CASCGTGNTEAFF	TGTGCCAGCTGTGGGACAGGGAACACTGAAGCTTTCTTT
NA	TRBJ2-7	once	TRBV15	CATSREVTALAYEQYF	TGTGCCACCAGCAGAGAAGTTACAGCACTTGCCTACGAGCAGTACTTC
TRBD2	TRBJ2-7	NA	TRBV30	CAWSPGLAKYEQYF	TGTGCCTGGAGTCCGGGACTAGCGAAGTACGAGCAGTACTTC
NA	TRBJ1-5	NA	TRBV28	CASSLGRPSNQPQHF	TGTGCCAGCAGTTTGGGCAGGCCGTCAAATCAGCCCCAGCATTTT
TRBD1	TRBJ1-4	once	TRBV6-5	CASSVNRGFEKLFF	TGTGCCAGCAGCGTTAACAGGGGGTTTGAAAAACTGTTTTTT
NA	TRBJ2-3	NA	TRBV2	CASRSGPENTQYF	TGTGCCAGCAGAAGCGGCCCGGAGAATACGCAGTATTTT
NA	TRBJ1-2	NA	TRBV7-9	CASSLDTYGYTF	TGTGCCAGCAGCCTCGACACCTATGGCTACACCTTC
NA	TRBJ1-2	few	TRBV3-1/TRBV3-2	CASSRPGVGDGYTF	TGTGCCAGCAGCCGCCCCGGGGTAGGAGATGGCTACACCTTC
NA	TRBJ2-3	few	TRBV6-5	CASSLQSTDTQYF	TGTGCCAGCAGCCTACAGAGCACAGATACGCAGTATTTT
NA	TRBJ2-7	NA	TRBV24-1	CATSDSGVGEQYF	TGTGCCACCAGTGATTCAGGGGTTGGCGAGCAGTACTTC
NA	TRBJ2-3	NA	TRBV6-5	CASTESRGTDTQYF	TGTGCCAGCACGGAGAGTCGGGGCACAGATACGCAGTATTTT
TRBD2	TRBJ2-1	NA	TRBV19	CASTPSYSGRADEQFF	TGTGCCAGTACCCCCTCATATAGCGGGAGGGCCGATGAGCAGTTCTTC
NA	TRBJ1-5	NA	TRBV6-5	CASKSRGPHGQPQHF	TGTGCCAGCAAATCTAGAGGGCCACACGGACAGCCCCAGCATTTT
NA	TRBJ1-1	NA	TRBV30	CAWSVGAHREAFF	TGTGCCTGGAGTGTAGGGGCTCACAGGGAAGCTTTCTTT
TRBD1	TRBJ1-4	NA	TRBV18	CASFRDRGHEKLFF	TGTGCCAGCTTCCGGGACAGGGGACATGAAAAACTGTTTTTT
TRBD2	TRBJ2-5	NA	TRBV3-1/TRBV3-2	CASSPSISGLQETQYF	TGTGCCAGCAGCCCTAGTATTAGCGGGCTCCAAGAGACCCAGTACTTC
TRBD1	TRBJ1-2	NA	TRBV2	CASSPGTGILYGYTF	TGTGCCAGCAGCCCCGGGACAGGGATCCTTTATGGCTACACCTTC
NA	TRBJ2-7	NA	TRBV7-2	CASSAPPHDEQYF	TGTGCCAGCAGCGCCCCCCCACATGACGAGCAGTACTTC
NA	TRBJ2-4	NA	TRBV7-3	CASSLEGAGIQYF	TGTGCCAGCAGCTTAGAAGGGGCCGGCATTCAGTACTTC
NA	TRBJ2-5	once	TRBV20-1	CSARSGETQYF	TGCAGTGCTAGATCGGGGGAGACCCAGTACTTC
NA	TRBJ1-1	NA	TRBV12-3/TRBV12-4	CASGGSTEAFF	TGTGCCAGCGGAGGCAGCACTGAAGCTTTCTTT
NA	TRBJ2-7	NA	TRBV7-9	CASSPTVAYEQYF	TGTGCCAGCAGCCCGACAGTGGCCTACGAGCAGTACTTC
TRBD1	TRBJ1-2	NA	TRBV4-1	CASSQVATGDYGYTF	TGCGCCAGCAGCCAAGTGGCTACAGGGGACTATGGCTACACCTTC
NA	TRBJ1-1	NA	TRBV12-3/TRBV12-4	CASSLEWTEAFF	TGTGCCAGCAGTTTGGAGTGGACTGAAGCTTTCTTT
NA	TRBJ2-1	NA	TRBV6-1	CASSELVYNEQFF	TGTGCCAGCAGTGAACTAGTATACAATGAGCAGTTCTTC
NA	TRBJ2-1	NA	TRBV7-3	CASSLVSSDNEQFF	TGTGCCAGCAGCTTAGTCTCTAGCGACAATGAGCAGTTCTTC
NA	TRBJ1-4	NA	TRBV3-1/TRBV3-2	CASSQGTVGEKLFF	TGTGCCAGCAGCCAAGGGACTGTCGGGGAAAAACTGTTTTTT
TRBD2	TRBJ2-1	NA	TRBV9	CASSPIGLAGGLDNEQFF	TGTGCCAGCAGCCCTATCGGACTAGCGGGAGGTCTTGACAATGAGCAGTTCTTC
TRBD2	TRBJ2-1	NA	TRBV27	CASLRGAGGVNEQFF	TGTGCCAGCCTCCGAGGAGCGGGAGGGGTCAATGAGCAGTTCTTC
NA	TRBJ1-5	NA	TRBV19	CASSMALQPQHF	TGTGCCAGTTCGATGGCCCTTCAGCCCCAGCATTTT
NA	TRBJ2-1	NA	TRBV9	CASSVAHQGWEQFF	TGTGCCAGCAGCGTAGCTCATCAGGGGTGGGAGCAGTTCTTC
NA	TRBJ1-4	NA	TRBV18	CASSPPGLTNEKLFF	TGTGCCAGCTCACCACCGGGCTTAACTAATGAAAAACTGTTTTTT
TRBD2	TRBJ2-2	once	TRBV5-4	CASSSTSGRGNGELFF	TGTGCCAGCAGCTCAACTAGCGGGAGAGGGAACGGGGAGCTGTTTTTT
TRBD1	TRBJ2-4	NA	TRBV7-9	CASSPDWDGRTGDIQYF	TGTGCCAGCAGCCCTGATTGGGACGGCCGAACAGGGGACATTCAGTACTTC
NA	TRBJ1-2	NA	TRBV13	CASSSATELNYGYTF	TGTGCCAGCAGCTCCGCGACAGAACTAAACTATGGCTACACCTTC
NA	TRBJ1-4	NA	TRBV15	CATSRDNGEKLFF	TGTGCCACCAGCAGGGACAACGGTGAAAAACTGTTTTTT
NA	TRBJ2-3	NA	TRBV4-2	CASSPQGGASTDTQYF	TGTGCCAGCAGCCCACAGGGCGGCGCTAGCACAGATACGCAGTATTTT
TRBD1	TRBJ2-7	NA	TRBV19	CASRKSGTGTYEQYF	TGTGCCAGTAGGAAATCCGGGACAGGAACCTACGAGCAGTACTTC
TRBD2	TRBJ2-1	NA	TRBV2	CASSGGRSYNEQFF	TGTGCCAGCAGCGGGGGGAGGTCCTACAATGAGCAGTTCTTC
NA	TRBJ2-2	NA	TRBV6-5	CASSYSKVGPTGELFF	TGTGCCAGCAGTTACTCGAAAGTTGGGCCGACCGGGGAGCTGTTTTTT
TRBD2	TRBJ2-2	NA	TRBV30	CAWSVSRLAGVFF	TGTGCCTGGAGTGTAAGCCGGCTAGCGGGAGTATTTTTT
TRBD1	TRBJ1-1	NA	TRBV9	CASDRGSNSDTEAFF	TGTGCCAGCGACAGGGGATCAAATTCGGACACTGAAGCTTTCTTT
NA	TRBJ2-7	NA	TRBV4-3	CASSPKVDNEQYF	TGCGCCAGCAGCCCCAAGGTAGACAACGAGCAGTACTTC